The rows below give T cell receptor beta chains drawn from one sample of a study of T cells in Graves' hyperthyroidism and ophthalmopathy. TCRdb re-called the multiplex PCR reads through MiXCR, storing one row per CDR3 protein. This sample has 300,000 or so distinct CDR3 sequences, with roughly 23% found just once. Sequencing was performed on blood. The source is a woman between 45 and 60 years old with Graves' hyperthyroidism. Each CDR3 is given with its conserved first and last residue. D genes are given only for firm matches. Only part of the rows carry a size: once, few, many, or a class if the clone is expanded.

size,J,V,D,CDR3,DNA
-,TRBJ1-2,TRBV7-9,-,CASSLVSDLYGYTF,TGTGCCAGCAGCTTAGTATCGGATCTCTATGGCTACACCTTC
-,TRBJ2-3,TRBV7-6,-,CASSLVSAGDTQYF,TGTGCCAGCAGCTTAGTTAGTGCTGGAGATACGCAGTATTTT
-,TRBJ1-2,TRBV6-1,-,CAIKGDANYGHTF,TGTGCCATCAAAGGGGACGCTAACTATGGCCACACCTTC
many,TRBJ2-1,TRBV7-2,TRBD2,CASSFLLAGAWEQFF,TGTGCCAGCAGCTTTTTGCTAGCGGGGGCCTGGGAACAGTTCTTC
many,TRBJ2-7,TRBV7-9,TRBD1,CASSSRAGGFNEQYF,TGTGCCAGCAGCTCCAGGGCAGGGGGATTCAACGAGCAGTACTTC
many,TRBJ2-5,TRBV7-2,TRBD2,CASSFHPGGGGQETQYF,TGTGCCAGCAGCTTTCATCCCGGCGGGGGTGGGCAAGAGACCCAGTACTTC
few,TRBJ2-2,TRBV2,TRBD2,CASSHTLAGGRTGELFF,TGTGCCAGCAGCCACACTCTAGCGGGGGGGCGCACCGGGGAGCTGTTTTTT
many,TRBJ2-3,TRBV11-3,-,CASSLDPWATGTDTQYF,TGTGCCAGCAGCTTAGATCCGTGGGCGACGGGCACAGATACGCAGTATTTT
few,TRBJ1-5,TRBV27,-,CASSLQGWESQPQHF,TGTGCCAGCAGTCTCCAGGGCTGGGAATCTCAGCCCCAGCATTTT
-,TRBJ2-4,TRBV3-1,TRBD1,CASSPQGGGTKNIQYF,TGTGCCAGCAGCCCACAGGGGGGTGGGACCAAAAACATTCAGTACTTC
few,TRBJ1-3,TRBV12-3/TRBV12-4,-,CASKQSGNTIYF,TGTGCCAGCAAACAGTCTGGAAACACCATATATTTT
-,TRBJ2-7,TRBV20-1,-,CSARRKAHYEQYF,TGCAGTGCTAGGCGCAAGGCTCACTACGAGCAGTACTTC
many,TRBJ1-2,TRBV6-1,-,CETTDRRWSYTF,TGTGAAACGACCGACCGCCGCTGGAGCTACACCTTC